This T cell receptor (beta chain) comes out of a study of regulatory T cells in long-lasting Graves disease. V lost 3 bases, J lost 8 bases, and 7 bases stayed unmatched. Germline V gene lookup returns CDR1 SNHLY and CDR2 FYNNEI. This CDR3 has 14 residues. Sample time point: newly diagnosed GD, antithyroid drugs for less than 3 months. There was RNA extracted from PBMCs, and the TCR library was made from it. This clonotype was detected ten times or more. In building TCR beta libraries, iRepertoire HTBI primers were used together with Arm-PCR of CDR3 regions. Each CDR3 protein gets one entry after TCRdb re-called the multiplex PCR reads with MiXCR. In the table there are around 420,000 distinct CDR3 sequences, 15% of which are singletons. These data were also reused for a study on T cells in Graves' hyperthyroidism and ophthalmopathy.

The rearrangement uses TRBV2 and TRBJ2-1, with 7 bases aligning to TRBD2. Specimen: peripheral blood mononuclear cells (PBMCs), collected at new diagnosis, from a patient treated with antithyroid drugs. The origin of this receptor is a woman aged 35 to 49 with Graves disease. CDR3: CASSDTSDSYEQFF. CDR3 in DNA: TGTGCCAGCAGTGATACTAGCGACAGCTATGAGCAGTTCTTC.